This TCR beta chain is from a study of human T cells and chemical hapten exposure. The sample's time point: patch test 3, about 24 weeks after DPC sensitization. Treatment in this sample: therapeutic diphenylcyclopropenone sensitization with weekly scalp DPC. Trimming cost V 3 bases and J 4 bases, with 9 bases left between them. The CDR3 has 13 amino acids. This clonotype was counted between two and nine times. TCRdb re-analysed the RACE reads in MiXCR, keeping a single row per CDR3 protein. The sample records about 76,000 distinct CDR3 sequences, about an eighth being singletons. The sequence came from a woman in her fifties or sixties with alopecia areata. Some clones in this sample may be carry-over from other donors' samples. The chain is built from TRBV12-3 or TRBV12-4 and TRBJ2-5; D not resolved. The sample was whole blood, taken in connection with sensitization to the hapten diphenylcyclopropenone (DPC). The CDR3 reads CASSLRRVETQYF. CDR3 bases: TGTGCCAGCAGTTTGCGTAGAGTAGAGACCCAGTACTTC.